The clone carrying this T cell receptor (beta chain) appeared many times. The antigen is not known. This specimen belongs to a study of regulatory T cells in long-lasting Graves disease. Whole-study results and caveats: Accuracy might have suffered from few samples.

Germline assignment: CDR1 KGHSH and CDR2 LQKENI. The CDR3 extends over 18 amino acids. V shed 0 bases and J 3 bases; nucleotides not matched to a gene: 11. For TCR beta, libraries came from iRepertoire HTBI primers and Arm-PCR of CDR3 regions. One entry per CDR3 protein, called by TCRdb with MiXCR from the multiplex PCR reads. The table records approximately 480,000 distinct CDR3 sequences, 16% of them present only once. Time point meaning: newly diagnosed GD, antithyroid drugs for less than 3 months. Generation of the TCR library employed RNA extracted from PBMCs. American Thyroid Association guidelines were used to diagnose Graves' disease. In addition, the sample was reused for a study of T cells in Graves' hyperthyroidism and ophthalmopathy. As that study records: Clinical symptoms, serum thyroxine and TRAb, thyroid ultrasound and orbital computed tomography were used for the diagnoses.

The rearrangement uses TRBV18 and TRBJ1-5; 7 positions match TRBD1. Sequenced here: peripheral blood mononuclear cells (PBMCs), sampled at new diagnosis, from a patient treated with antithyroid drugs. The origin of this receptor is a man aged 40-49 years with Graves disease. The CDR3 spells CASSPPIRQGINNQPQHF. CDR3 sequence (DNA): TGTGCCAGCTCACCACCTATACGACAGGGAATTAACAATCAGCCCCAGCATTTT.